This T cell receptor (beta chain) was retrieved from a study of post-analysis software for immune sequencing data. Study overall: Disease trajectories encompassed relapsing-remitting, secondary progressive and progressive-relapsing multiple sclerosis.

This clonotype showed up many times. The target antigen is unknown. Trimming cost V 0 bases and J 0 bases, with 12 bases left between them. CDR1 is SEHNR, CDR2 FQNEAQ, per germline (reference sequence). The CDR3 runs to 16 residues. Findings and caveats of the study: Roughly 5 TRBV segments, including TRBV5-6, TRBV5-1 and TRBV20-1, were more frequent in patients than controls. When the samples were clustered directly with F measure, those that had been prepared in the same batch showed strong co-clustering.

Tagging with unique molecular identifiers was a feature of the TCR beta cDNA libraries. Input of about 0.95 to 10 million T cells yielded 550,000 or so cDNA molecules. Each CDR3 protein is one row after TCRdb ran MiXCR on the PCR reads. Of approximately 160,000 distinct CDR3 sequences in the sample, roughly 31% were seen once. The receptor was isolated from a girl aged 10-17 years with multiple sclerosis. Sample: blood. V usage is TRBV7-9 and J usage is TRBJ2-7; D is uncertain. For the CDR3, the DNA is TGTGCCAGCAGCTTAGCCGGCAGGTCTACCTCCTACGAGCAGTACTTC. Encoded protein: CASSLAGRSTSYEQYF.